This T cell receptor (beta chain) was captured by sequencing in a study of cytomegalovirus exposure and HLA in healthy donors. General study points: An analysis done earlier found most TCR beta V segments productive about 87% or about 30% of the time. CMV serostatus alone was available as immune exposure information. Certain sequence variants were highly shared and formed a cluster, and this cluster was likely a sequencing artifact. Sequencing depth roughly uniform across donors was assumed in presence/absence analyses.

Vbeta (60) and Jbeta (13) primers were used in the PCR. Clones were read by immunoSEQ multiplex PCR, and TCRdb kept only the in-frame ones, dropping some. The repertoire consists of 150,000 to 180,000 clones, with 80% to 90% occurring once and the leading ten covering roughly 2.3%. This clone was seen a handful of times. Its antigen is undetermined. V lost 3 bases, J lost 1 base, and 12 bases lay in between. CDR3 length: 15 amino acids. The germline gives CDR1 SEHNR, CDR2 FQNEAQ (reference sequence). This sequence joins TRBV7-9 and TRBJ1-1; a possible D gene is TRBD1 (5 bases). Sequenced sample: PBMCs. The receptor was isolated from a woman under 30 in good health and CMV-seronegative. The CDR3 sequence is CASSLTGGRNTEAFF. CDR3 bases: TGTGCCAGCAGCTTGACCGGGGGGAGGAACACTGAAGCTTTCTTT.